This is a list of T cell receptor beta chains from one sample in a study of T cell responses to AZD1222 COVID-19 vaccine. Here immunoSEQ multiplex PCR was the method, and the copy in TCRdb shows in-frame clones only, minus some. The sample carries approximately 44,000 clones, 80% recorded once. The sequences come from peripheral blood, collected on day 0 of AZD1222 vaccination. All receptors come from an adult in good health. The CDR3 runs from the conserved cysteine through the conserved F or W. D genes are given only for firm matches. Clone size is stated in some rows and not others, as once, few, many or a class when expanded.

few,TRBD2,TRBV5-1,TRBJ2-1,16,TGCGCCAGCAGCACCGGACTAGCGGGGGGATACAATGAGCAGTTCTTC,CASSTGLAGGYNEQFF
.,TRBD1,TRBV28,TRBJ1-1,15,TGTGCCAGCAGTTATCCGGGACAGGACGATTCGAAAGCTTTCTTT,CASSYPGQDDSKAFF
.,.,TRBV7-2,TRBJ1-2,14,TGTGCCAGCAGCGCTTGGACAGCCAACAATGGCTACACCTTC,CASSAWTANNGYTF
.,.,TRBV5-1,TRBJ1-2,15,TGCGCCAGCAGCCCATCGGGCTTCGCTAACTATGGCTACACCTTC,CASSPSGFANYGYTF
.,.,TRBV7-2,TRBJ2-2,13,TGTGCCAGCAGCCGGGTGGGAGGCGGGGAGCTGTTTTTT,CASSRVGGGELFF
.,TRBD2,TRBV30,TRBJ2-1,15,TGTGCCTGGAGTCCGGGACTAGCGGGTGGCTATGAGCAGTTCTTC,CAWSPGLAGGYEQFF
.,.,TRBV15,TRBJ1-2,14,TGTGCCACCAGCAGAGAGGTGGGAGGCTATGGCTACACCTTC,CATSREVGGYGYTF
.,.,TRBV18,TRBJ1-2,15,TGTGCCAGCTCACCTAACTCGGCGTTTAACTATGGCTACACCTTC,CASSPNSAFNYGYTF
.,.,TRBV27,TRBJ1-5,14,TGTGCCAGCCGGGAGGGTATGAGCAATCAGCCCCAGCATTTT,CASREGMSNQPQHF
few,TRBD1,TRBV6-4,TRBJ1-2,16,TGTGCCAGCAGTGACCCGGGGGACAGGGGGCGCGTTGGCTACACCTTC,CASSDPGDRGRVGYTF
.,.,TRBV12-3/TRBV12-4,TRBJ1-4,13,TGTGCCAGCAGTCCTAATACAGGGCAAAAACTGTTTTTT,CASSPNTGQKLFF
.,TRBD1,TRBV5-6,TRBJ1-6,15,TGTGCCAGCAGCCGAACCGGGACAGGGTATTCACCCCTCCACTTT,CASSRTGTGYSPLHF
.,TRBD2,TRBV19,TRBJ2-3,16,TGTGCCAGTAGTCCGATAGCGGGGGGGTCGCCAGATACGCAGTATTTT,CASSPIAGGSPDTQYF
.,TRBD2,TRBV30,TRBJ2-7,12,TGTGCCTCAACGGGGGGGAGCGGCTACCAGTACTTC,CASTGGSGYQYF
.,TRBD1,TRBV28,TRBJ1-1,16,TGTGCCAGCAGTTCCCTTGACAGGGGTATTAGCACTGAAGCTTTCTTT,CASSSLDRGISTEAFF
.,.,TRBV12-3/TRBV12-4,TRBJ1-1,13,TGTGCCAGCAGCCGACAGCCCTACACTGAAGCTTTCTTT,CASSRQPYTEAFF